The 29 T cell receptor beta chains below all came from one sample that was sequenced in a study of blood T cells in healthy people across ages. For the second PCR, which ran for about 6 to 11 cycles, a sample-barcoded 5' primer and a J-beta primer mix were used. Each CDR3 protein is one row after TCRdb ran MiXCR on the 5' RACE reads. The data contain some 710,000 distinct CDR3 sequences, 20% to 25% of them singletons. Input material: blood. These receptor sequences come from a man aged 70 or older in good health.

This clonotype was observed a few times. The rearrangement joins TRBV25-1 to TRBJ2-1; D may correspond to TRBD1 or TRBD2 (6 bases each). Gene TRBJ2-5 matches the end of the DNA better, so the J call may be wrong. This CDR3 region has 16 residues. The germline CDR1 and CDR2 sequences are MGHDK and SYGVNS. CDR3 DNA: TGTGCCAGCAGTGATGAGGGCGGGATCGACAGGCAGACCCAGTACTTC. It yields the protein CASSDEGGIDRQTQYF.

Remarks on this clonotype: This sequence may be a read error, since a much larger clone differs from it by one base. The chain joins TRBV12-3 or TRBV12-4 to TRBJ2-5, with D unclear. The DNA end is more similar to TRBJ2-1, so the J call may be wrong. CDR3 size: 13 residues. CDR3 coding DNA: TGTCCCAGCAGCCGAACGGTCTACAATGAGCAGTTCTTC. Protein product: CPSSRTVYNEQFF.

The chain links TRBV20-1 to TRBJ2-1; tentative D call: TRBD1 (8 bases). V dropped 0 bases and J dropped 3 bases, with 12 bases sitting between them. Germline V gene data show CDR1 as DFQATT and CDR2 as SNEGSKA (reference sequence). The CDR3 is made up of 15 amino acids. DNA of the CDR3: TGCAGTGCTAGAGATCACAGGGGGGGCTACAATGAGCAGTTCTTC. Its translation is CSARDHRGGYNEQFF.

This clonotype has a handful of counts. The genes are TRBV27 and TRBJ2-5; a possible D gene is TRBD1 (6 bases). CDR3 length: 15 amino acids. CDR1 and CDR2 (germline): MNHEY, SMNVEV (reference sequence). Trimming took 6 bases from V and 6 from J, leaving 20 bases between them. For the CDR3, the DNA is TGTGCCAGCAGATCCGGGACAAGCTCAGGAAAGACCCAGTACTTC. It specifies CASRSGTSSGKTQYF.

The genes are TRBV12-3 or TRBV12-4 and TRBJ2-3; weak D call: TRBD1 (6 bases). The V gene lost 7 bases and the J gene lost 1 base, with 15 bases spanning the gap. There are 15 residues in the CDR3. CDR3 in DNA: TGTGCCAGCAAGAACAACAGGGCTGGCACAGATACGCAGTATTTT. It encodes CASKNNRAGTDTQYF.

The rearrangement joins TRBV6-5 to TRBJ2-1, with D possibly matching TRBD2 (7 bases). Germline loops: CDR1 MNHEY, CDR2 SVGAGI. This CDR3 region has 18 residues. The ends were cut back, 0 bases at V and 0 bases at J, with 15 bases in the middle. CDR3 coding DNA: TGTGCCAGCAGTTACTCGGGCGGGGGCCACCTCTCCTACAATGAGCAGTTCTTC. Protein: CASSYSGGGHLSYNEQFF.

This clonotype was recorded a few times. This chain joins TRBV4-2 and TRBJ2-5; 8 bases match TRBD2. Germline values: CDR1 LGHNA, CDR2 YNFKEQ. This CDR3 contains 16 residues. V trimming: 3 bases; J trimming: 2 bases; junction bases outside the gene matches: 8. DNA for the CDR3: TGTGCCAGCAGCCACCAGGCGGGGGGAAGACAAGAGACCCAGTACTTC. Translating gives CASSHQAGGRQETQYF.

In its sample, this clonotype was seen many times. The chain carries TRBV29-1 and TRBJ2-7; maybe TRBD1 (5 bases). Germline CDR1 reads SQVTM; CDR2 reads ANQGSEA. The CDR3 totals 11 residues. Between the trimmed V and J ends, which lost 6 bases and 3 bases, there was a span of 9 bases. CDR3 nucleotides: TGCAGCGTCGCCGACAGCTACGAGCAGTACGTC. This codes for CSVADSYEQYV.

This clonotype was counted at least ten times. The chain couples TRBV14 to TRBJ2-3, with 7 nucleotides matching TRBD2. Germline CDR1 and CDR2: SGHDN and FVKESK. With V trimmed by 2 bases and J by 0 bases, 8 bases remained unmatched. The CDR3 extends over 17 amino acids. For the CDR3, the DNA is TGTGCCAGCAGCCAACCGCCGAGCGGGATGAGCACAGATACGCAGTATTTT. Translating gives CASSQPPSGMSTDTQYF.

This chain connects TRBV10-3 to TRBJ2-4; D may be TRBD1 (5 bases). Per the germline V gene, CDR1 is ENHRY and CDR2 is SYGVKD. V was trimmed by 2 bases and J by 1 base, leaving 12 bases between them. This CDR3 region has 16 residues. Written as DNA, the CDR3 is TGTGCCATCAGTGAGACAGGATCCTCGGCCAAAAACATTCAGTACTTC. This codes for CAISETGSSAKNIQYF.

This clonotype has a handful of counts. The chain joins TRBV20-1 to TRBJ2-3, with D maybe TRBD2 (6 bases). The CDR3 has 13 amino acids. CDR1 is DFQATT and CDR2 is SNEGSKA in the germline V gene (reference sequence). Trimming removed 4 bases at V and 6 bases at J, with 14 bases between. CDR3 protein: CSAKGGIKDTQYF. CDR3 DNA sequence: TGCAGTGCTAAGGGCGGGATTAAGGATACGCAGTATTTT.

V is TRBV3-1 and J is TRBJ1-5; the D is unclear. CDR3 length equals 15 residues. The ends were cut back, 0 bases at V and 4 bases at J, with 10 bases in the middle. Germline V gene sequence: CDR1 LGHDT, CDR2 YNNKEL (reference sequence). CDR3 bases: TGTGCCAGCAGCCAAGAGGGCACGTTAAATCAGCCCCAGCATTTT. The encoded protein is CASSQEGTLNQPQHF.

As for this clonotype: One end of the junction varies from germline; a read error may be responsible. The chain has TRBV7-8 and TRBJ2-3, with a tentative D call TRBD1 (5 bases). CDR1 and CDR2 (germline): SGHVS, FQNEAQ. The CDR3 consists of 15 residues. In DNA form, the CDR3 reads TGTGCCGGCAGCTTAGTAGTCAGGGGCACAGATACGCAGTATTTT. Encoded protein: CAGSLVVRGTDTQYF.

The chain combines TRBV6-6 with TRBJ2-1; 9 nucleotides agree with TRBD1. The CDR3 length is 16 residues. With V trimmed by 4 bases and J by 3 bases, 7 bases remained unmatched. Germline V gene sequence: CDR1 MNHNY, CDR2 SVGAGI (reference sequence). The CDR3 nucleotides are TGTGCCAGCAGTTGGGGGGACAGGGAACTCTACAATGAGCAGTTCTTC. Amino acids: CASSWGDRELYNEQFF.

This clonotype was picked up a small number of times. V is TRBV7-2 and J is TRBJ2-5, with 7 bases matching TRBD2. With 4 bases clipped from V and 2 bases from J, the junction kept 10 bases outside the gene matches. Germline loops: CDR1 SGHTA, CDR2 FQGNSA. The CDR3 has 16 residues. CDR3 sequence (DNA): TGTGCCAGCAGCTCGGGCCCAACTAGCGTTCAAGAGACCCAGTACTTC. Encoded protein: CASSSGPTSVQETQYF.

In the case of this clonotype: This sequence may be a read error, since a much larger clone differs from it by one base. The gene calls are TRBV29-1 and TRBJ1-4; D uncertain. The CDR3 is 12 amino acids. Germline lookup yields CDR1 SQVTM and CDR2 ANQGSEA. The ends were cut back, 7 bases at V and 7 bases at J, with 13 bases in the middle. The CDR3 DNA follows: TGCAGCGCAAGACGGGAGGGTGAAAAACTGTTTTTT. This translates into CSARREGEKLFF.

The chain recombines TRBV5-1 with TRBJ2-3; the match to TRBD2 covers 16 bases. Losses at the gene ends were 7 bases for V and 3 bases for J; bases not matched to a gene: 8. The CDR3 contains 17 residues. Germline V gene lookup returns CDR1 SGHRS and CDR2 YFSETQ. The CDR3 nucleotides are TGCGCCAGCCGCGCACCGGGACTAGCGGGGGGGACAGATACGCAGTATTTT. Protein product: CASRAPGLAGGTDTQYF. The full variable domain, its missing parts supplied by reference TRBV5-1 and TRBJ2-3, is KAGVTQTPRYLIKTRGQQVTLSCSPISGHRSVSWYQQTPGQGLQFLFEYFSETQRNKGNFPGRFSGRQFSNSRSEMNVSTLELGDSALYLCASRAPGLAGGTDTQYFGPGTRLTVL.

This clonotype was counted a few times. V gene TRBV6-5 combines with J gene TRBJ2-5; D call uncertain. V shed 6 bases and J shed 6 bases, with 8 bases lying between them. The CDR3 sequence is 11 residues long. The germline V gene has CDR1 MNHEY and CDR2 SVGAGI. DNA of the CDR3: TGTGCCAGCAGGGGCAGGCAGACCCAGTACTTC. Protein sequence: CASRGRQTQYF.

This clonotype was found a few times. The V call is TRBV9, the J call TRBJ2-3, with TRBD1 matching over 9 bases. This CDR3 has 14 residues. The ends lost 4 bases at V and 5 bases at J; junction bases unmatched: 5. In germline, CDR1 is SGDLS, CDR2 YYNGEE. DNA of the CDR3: TGTGCCAGCAGCAGGGACAGGGTGGAAGATACGCAGTATTTT. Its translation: CASSRDRVEDTQYF. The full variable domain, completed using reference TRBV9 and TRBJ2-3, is DSGVTQTPKHLITATGQRVTLRCSPRSGDLSVYWYQQSLDQGLQFLIQYYNGEERAKGNILERFSAQQFPDLHSELNLSSLELGDSALYFCASSRDRVEDTQYFGPGTRLTVL.

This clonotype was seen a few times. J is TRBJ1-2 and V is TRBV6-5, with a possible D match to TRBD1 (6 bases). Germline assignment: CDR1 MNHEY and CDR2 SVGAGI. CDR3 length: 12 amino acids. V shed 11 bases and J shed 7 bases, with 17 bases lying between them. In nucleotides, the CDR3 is TGTGCCGCGGGGGGGCGCCTCTTTGGCTACACCTTC. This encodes CAAGGRLFGYTF.

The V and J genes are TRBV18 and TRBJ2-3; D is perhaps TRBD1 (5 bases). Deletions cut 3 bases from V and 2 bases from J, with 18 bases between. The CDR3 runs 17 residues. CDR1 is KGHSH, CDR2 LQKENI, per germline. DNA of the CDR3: TGTGCCAGCTCACCTCAACAGGTCCGCAGTTCCACAGATACGCAGTATTTT. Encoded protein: CASSPQQVRSSTDTQYF. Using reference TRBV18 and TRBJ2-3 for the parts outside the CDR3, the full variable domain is NAGVMQNPRHLVRRRGQEARLRCSPMKGHSHVYWYRQLPEEGLKFMVYLQKENIIDESGMPKERFSAEFPKEGPSILRIQQVVRGDSAAYFCASSPQQVRSSTDTQYFGPGTRLTVL.

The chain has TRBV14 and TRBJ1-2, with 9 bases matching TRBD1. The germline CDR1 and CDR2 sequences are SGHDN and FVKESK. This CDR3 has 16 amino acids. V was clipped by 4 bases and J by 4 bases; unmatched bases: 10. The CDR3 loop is CASSPMAGQGAYGYTF. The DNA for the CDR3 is TGTGCCAGCAGCCCCATGGCGGGACAGGGTGCCTATGGCTACACCTTC.

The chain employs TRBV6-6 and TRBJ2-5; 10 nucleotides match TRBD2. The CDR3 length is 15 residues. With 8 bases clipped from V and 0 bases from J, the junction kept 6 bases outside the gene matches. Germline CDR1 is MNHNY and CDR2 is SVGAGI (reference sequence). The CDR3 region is CASGPGLAYQETQYF. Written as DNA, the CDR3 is TGTGCCAGCGGTCCGGGACTAGCGTACCAAGAGACCCAGTACTTC.

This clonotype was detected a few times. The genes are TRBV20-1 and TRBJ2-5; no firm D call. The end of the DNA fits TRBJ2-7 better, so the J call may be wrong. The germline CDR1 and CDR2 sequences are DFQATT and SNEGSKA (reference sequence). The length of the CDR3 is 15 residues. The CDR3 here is CSASKGPQPHYEQYF. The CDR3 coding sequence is TGCAGTGCGTCTAAAGGACCCCAGCCTCACTACGAGCAGTACTTC.

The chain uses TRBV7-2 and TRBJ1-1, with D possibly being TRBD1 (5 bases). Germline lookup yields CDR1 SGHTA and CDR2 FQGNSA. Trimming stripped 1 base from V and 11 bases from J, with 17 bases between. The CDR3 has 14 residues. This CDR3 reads CASSLGPGRAGAFF. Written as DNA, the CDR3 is TGTGCCAGCAGCTTAGGCCCGGGGCGGGCTGGGGCTTTCTTT.

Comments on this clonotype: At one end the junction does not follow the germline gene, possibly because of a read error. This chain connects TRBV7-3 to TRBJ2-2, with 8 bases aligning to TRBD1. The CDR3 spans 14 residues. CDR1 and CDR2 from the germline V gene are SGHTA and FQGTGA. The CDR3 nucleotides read TGTGCAAGCAGGGGGCACCCCGACACCGGGGAGCTGTTTTTT. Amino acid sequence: CASRGHPDTGELFF.

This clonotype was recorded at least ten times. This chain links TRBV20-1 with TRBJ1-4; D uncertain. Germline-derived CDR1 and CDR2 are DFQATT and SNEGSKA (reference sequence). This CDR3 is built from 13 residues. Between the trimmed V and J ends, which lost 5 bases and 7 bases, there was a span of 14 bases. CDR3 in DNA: TGCAGTGCTCCGACCTACCCAGGTGAAAAACTGTTTTTT. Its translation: CSAPTYPGEKLFF.

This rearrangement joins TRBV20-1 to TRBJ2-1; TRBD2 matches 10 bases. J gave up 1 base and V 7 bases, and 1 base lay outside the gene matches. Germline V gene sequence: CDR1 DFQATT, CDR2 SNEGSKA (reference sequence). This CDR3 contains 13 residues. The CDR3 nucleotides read TGCAGTGTTAGCGGGAGGTCCTACAATGAGCAGTTCTTC. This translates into CSVSGRSYNEQFF.

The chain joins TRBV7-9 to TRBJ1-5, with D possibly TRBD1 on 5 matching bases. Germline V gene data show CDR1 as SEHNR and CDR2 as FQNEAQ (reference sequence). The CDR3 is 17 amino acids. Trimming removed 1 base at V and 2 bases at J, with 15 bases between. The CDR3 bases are TGTGCCAGCAGCTTAGAAAGGGGCCCGCGGGGCAATCAGCCCCAGCATTTT. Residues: CASSLERGPRGNQPQHF.